These T cell receptor beta chains were read from a single sample in a study of human T cells and chemical hapten exposure. TCRdb reprocessed the RACE reads with MiXCR, giving one entry per CDR3 protein. The profile shows some 90,000 distinct CDR3 sequences, around 8.8% of them singletons. The sequenced sample was whole blood, obtained in connection with sensitization to the hapten diphenylcyclopropenone (DPC). Every receptor here comes from a middle-aged man with alopecia areata. Some clones in this sample may be carry-over from other donors' samples. The CDR3 runs from the conserved cysteine through the conserved F or W. The D gene is left open where the match is weak. The size of a clone is reported for some rows only, either as once, few or many, or as a class for expanded clones.

D gene	V gene	clone size	J gene	CDR3 DNA	CDR3 protein
TRBD2	TRBV9	many	TRBJ2-3	TGTGCCAGCAGCTCCACTGGGGGAGGGACTAGCTCGGTAAGACGCACAGATACGCAGTATTTT	CASSSTGGGTSSVRRTDTQYF
-	TRBV5-6	-	TRBJ2-6	TGTGCCAGCAGCTTGGGAGGTGATGTTAGGATCTCTGGGGCCAACGTCCTGACTTTC	CASSLGGDVRISGANVLTF
-	TRBV7-3	-	TRBJ2-2	TGTGCCAGCAGCTTAAGGGAAACCGGGGAGCTGTTTTTT	CASSLRETGELFF
TRBD2	TRBV6-5	many	TRBJ2-1	TGTGCCAGCAGGGGGAGTAGCGGGAGGGGGTCCTACAATGAGCAGTTCTTC	CASRGSSGRGSYNEQFF
-	TRBV5-6	many	TRBJ2-3	TGTGCCAGCAGCCAATGGGGTGCAGATACGCAGTATTTT	CASSQWGADTQYF
-	TRBV3-1	few	TRBJ1-5	TGTGCCAGCAGCCAATCACGGGAGGGGCCCCAGCATTTT	CASSQSREGPQHF
TRBD1	TRBV19	-	TRBJ2-5	TGTGCCAGTAGACAGGGGCGAGAGACCCAGTACTTC	CASRQGRETQYF
TRBD1	TRBV20-1	few	TRBJ2-3	TGCAGTGCTACTGCGGGACAGGGGGCTCGAGATACGCAGTATTTT	CSATAGQGARDTQYF
TRBD1	TRBV7-2	few	TRBJ1-2	TGTGCCAGCAGCATCCCGGGACAGGGTAGCTATGGCTACACCTTC	CASSIPGQGSYGYTF
TRBD2	TRBV19	-	TRBJ2-1	TGTGCCAGTAGTCCACCTGGCGGGAGACCCCCTGAGCAGTTCTTC	CASSPPGGRPPEQFF
-	TRBV4-3	-	TRBJ2-7	TGCGCCAGCAGCCAAGATGGGGCAGGGTACGAGCAGTACTTC	CASSQDGAGYEQYF
TRBD1	TRBV7-6	many	TRBJ2-3	TGTGCCAGCAGCTTAGTTCAGGTGGGACAGGCGGATACGGCGCAGTATTTT	CASSLVQVGQADTAQYF
TRBD1	TRBV2	few	TRBJ2-3	TGTGCCAGCAGTTCTGGACAGGGACCAGATACGCAGTATTTT	CASSSGQGPDTQYF
-	TRBV5-1	-	TRBJ2-7	TGCGCCAGCAGCCCATGGCCTAATTCCTACGAGCAGTACTTC	CASSPWPNSYEQYF
TRBD2	TRBV7-9	-	TRBJ2-3	TGTGCCAGCAGGTTGGGGGCAGCGAGACTAGCGGGAGGAGATACGCAGTATTTT	CASRLGAARLAGGDTQYF
TRBD2	TRBV12-3/TRBV12-4	many	TRBJ2-5	TGTGCCAGCAGTACTAGCGCCATACAAGAGACCCAGTACTTC	CASSTSAIQETQYF
TRBD2	TRBV9	few	TRBJ2-3	TGTGCCAGCCCGGGCCTAGCGGGAAAGGTGGCTCCCGATACGCAGTATTTT	CASPGLAGKVAPDTQYF
-	TRBV6-1	few	TRBJ2-2	TGTGCCAGCAGTGACAGGGTCGGCGGGGAGCTGTTTTTT	CASSDRVGGELFF
-	TRBV29-1	-	TRBJ2-3	TGCAGCGGTACAGGGGAGGGCACAGATACGCAGTATTTT	CSGTGEGTDTQYF
TRBD2	TRBV12-3/TRBV12-4	many	TRBJ2-3	TGTGCCAGCACCACCAGGGACTACACAGATACGCAGTATTTT	CASTTRDYTDTQYF
-	TRBV5-6	few	TRBJ1-5	TGTGCCAGCAGCTTGGGGACGGCCGGAACGCCCCAGCATTTT	CASSLGTAGTPQHF
TRBD2	TRBV18	few	TRBJ2-3	TGTGCCAGCTCAGTAACTAGCGGGAGTAAAGATACGCAGTATTTT	CASSVTSGSKDTQYF
-	TRBV20-1	few	TRBJ1-5	TGCAGTGCTAGTCAGGGGCCTCAGCCCCAGCATTTT	CSASQGPQPQHF
-	TRBV7-2	many	TRBJ2-6	TGTGCCAGCAGCCAGAATACGGGGGGGGCCAACGTCCTGACTTTC	CASSQNTGGANVLTF
-	TRBV29-1	-	TRBJ2-3	TGCAGCGTTGCCTCGACTAGCACAGATACGCAGTATTTT	CSVASTSTDTQYF
-	TRBV21-1	-	TRBJ1-5	TGTGCCAGCAGCAAAGGGAAGTACAGCCCTGAGAATCAGCCCCAGCATTTT	CASSKGKYSPENQPQHF
TRBD2	TRBV6-2/TRBV6-3	few	TRBJ2-2	TGTGCCAGCAGTCCCATACCCGGGGAGGGAGAGTACACCGGGGAGCTGTTTTTT	CASSPIPGEGEYTGELFF
-	TRBV6-5	-	TRBJ2-3	TGTGCCAGCAGTTACTCGGGGGTAGCGGTAACTGTGAATACGCAGTATTTT	CASSYSGVAVTVNTQYF
-	TRBV7-3	few	TRBJ1-2	TGTGCCAGCAGCCCGGGGCTAATCTATGGCTACACCTTC	CASSPGLIYGYTF
-	TRBV28	-	TRBJ1-1	TGTGCCAGCAGTTCCACAGCGAACACTGAAGCTTTCTTT	CASSSTANTEAFF
-	TRBV5-1	few	TRBJ1-3	TGCGCCAGCAGCCCAGGACGGACCGTGGGAAACACCATATATTTT	CASSPGRTVGNTIYF
-	TRBV6-1	-	TRBJ2-1	TGTGCCAGCAGTGAACCGGGGTTCTACAATGAGCAGTTCTTC	CASSEPGFYNEQFF
-	TRBV7-2	-	TRBJ2-5	TGTGCCAGCAGCTTCCAGGCTGTCGAAGAGACCCAGTACTTC	CASSFQAVEETQYF
-	TRBV28	few	TRBJ2-7	TGTGCCAGCAGTTTCTCACATAGCCCACCTTACGAGCAGTACTTC	CASSFSHSPPYEQYF
-	TRBV7-2	few	TRBJ2-7	TGTGCCAGCAGCTTACCACAGGGCTACGAGCAGTACTTC	CASSLPQGYEQYF
-	TRBV6-5	few	TRBJ2-6	TGTGCCAGCGGCCGGGACCGCATTTCTGGGGCCAACGTCCTGACTTTC	CASGRDRISGANVLTF
TRBD2	TRBV7-2	-	TRBJ2-7	TGTGCCAGCAGCTTATATGCCCCTAGCGGGAGGGCCTACGAGCAGTACTTC	CASSLYAPSGRAYEQYF
-	TRBV29-1	-	TRBJ1-1	TGCAGCGTTGGACAGATGAACACTGAAGCTTTCTTT	CSVGQMNTEAFF
-	TRBV7-2	many	TRBJ1-1	TGTGCCAGCAGCTTATCTTCAGGGCCCATGAACACTGAAGCTTTCTTT	CASSLSSGPMNTEAFF
TRBD1	TRBV7-2	few	TRBJ2-6	TGTGCCAGCAGCTTGCCGACAGGGGGCTATTCTGGGGCCAACGTCCTGACTTTC	CASSLPTGGYSGANVLTF
TRBD1	TRBV2	many	TRBJ2-7	TGTGCCAGCAGTCCCCGTACAGGGGGCCACGAGCAGTACTTC	CASSPRTGGHEQYF
TRBD2	TRBV11-2	-	TRBJ2-2	TGTGCCAGCAGCTTAGGGACTAGCGGCAACACCGGGGAGCTGTTTTTT	CASSLGTSGNTGELFF
TRBD2	TRBV12-3/TRBV12-4	few	TRBJ2-3	TGTGCCAGCAGCCTCGGTGTAGCGGGAGTTGGAGATACGCAGTATTTT	CASSLGVAGVGDTQYF
TRBD2	TRBV11-1	-	TRBJ2-7	TGTGCCAGCAGCTTACAGGGACTAGCGGATTACGAGCAGTACTTC	CASSLQGLADYEQYF
-	TRBV15	-	TRBJ1-1	TGTGCCACCAGCAGAGCCCAGGGGAACACTGAAGCTTTCTTT	CATSRAQGNTEAFF
TRBD2	TRBV28	-	TRBJ2-5	TGTGCCAGCAAAGGCGGGAGTACGGAGACCCAGTACTTC	CASKGGSTETQYF
TRBD1	TRBV6-6	-	TRBJ1-5	TGTGCCAGCAATTTGGACAGGGGGCTTAATCAGCCCCAGCATTTT	CASNLDRGLNQPQHF
-	TRBV12-3/TRBV12-4	many	TRBJ1-1	TGTGCCAGCAGTTATCAGGGAGGGTACACTGAAGCTTTCTTT	CASSYQGGYTEAFF
-	TRBV29-1	few	TRBJ2-3	TGCAGCGTATCTGTAGGGCAGGGGCGATGGACAGATACGCAGTATTTT	CSVSVGQGRWTDTQYF
-	TRBV20-1	many	TRBJ2-7	TGCAGTGCTAGAGGAGGCAAGTACTACGAGCAGTACTTC	CSARGGKYYEQYF
-	TRBV20-1	many	TRBJ1-6	TGCAGTGCTAGAGAGCTGACGGGAAATAATTCACCCCTCCACTTT	CSARELTGNNSPLHF
-	TRBV20-1	few	TRBJ1-5	TGCAGTGCTAGAGGGAACCCGGGGTTTTCAAATCAGCCCCAGCATTTT	CSARGNPGFSNQPQHF
-	TRBV30	few	TRBJ2-7	TGTGCCTGGAGTCAACAGGGCTACGAGCAGTACTTC	CAWSQQGYEQYF